The 23 T cell receptor beta chains presented below share a single source sample, sequenced in a study of blood T cells in healthy people across ages. A J-beta primer mix and a sample-barcoded 5' primer were used in a second PCR of about 7 to 12 cycles. One entry per CDR3 protein results from TCRdb running MiXCR on the 5' RACE reads. The sample records about 1,400,000 distinct CDR3 sequences, 59% being singletons. The sequenced sample consisted of blood. These receptors were obtained from a man aged 18 to 30 in good health.

The V gene is TRBV7-9, the J gene TRBJ2-7; 8 bases line up with TRBD1. V was clipped by 2 bases and J by 0 bases; unmatched bases: 6. Germline V CDR1 and CDR2: SEHNR, FQNEAQ (reference sequence). CDR3 length: 16 residues. In DNA form, the CDR3 reads TGTGCCAGCAGCTTAACCCAGGGGGCTAGCTCCTACGAGCAGTACTTC. Its translation is CASSLTQGASSYEQYF.

The chain has TRBV6-5 and TRBJ1-6; the D gene is possibly TRBD1 (5 bases). V lost 2 bases, J lost 0 bases, and 14 bases lay in between. This CDR3 has 18 amino acids. Germline loops: CDR1 MNHEY, CDR2 SVGAGI. The CDR3 nucleotides are TGTGCCAGCAGTTACGAAGGGACGGTTAGCTCCTATAATTCACCCCTCCACTTT. It is translated as CASSYEGTVSSYNSPLHF.

Comments on this clonotype: A much larger clone differs by one base, so this may be a read error. V gene TRBV7-2 combines with J gene TRBJ1-2; the D gene is possibly TRBD1 (6 bases). Trimming pared 5 bases from V and 0 bases from J, leaving 10 bases between. The CDR3 loop spans 14 amino acids. CDR1 SGHTA and CDR2 FQGNSA come from the germline V gene. The CDR3 nucleotides are TGTGCCAGCAGCCCGGGACACGCTAACTATGGCTACACCTTC. Translated, it gives CASSPGHANYGYTF.

The chain combines TRBV29-1 with TRBJ1-1; the D gene is possibly TRBD1 (6 bases). The CDR3 has 12 residues. Germline V lookup: CDR1 SQVTM, CDR2 ANQGSEA. Deletions cut 0 bases from V and 10 bases from J, with 12 bases between. CDR3 amino acids: CSVEDQQGPAFF. The DNA of the CDR3 is TGCAGCGTTGAAGATCAACAGGGCCCAGCTTTCTTT.

The chain combines TRBV20-1 with TRBJ2-5; the D gene is possibly TRBD2 (6 bases). CDR3 length equals 12 residues. Germline V CDR1 and CDR2: DFQATT, SNEGSKA (reference sequence). The germline V and J ends were trimmed by 6 bases and 11 bases, with 19 bases remaining between them. CDR3 amino acids: CSAATSPHEQYF. The CDR3 bases are TGCAGTGCCGCGACTAGTCCTCATGAGCAGTACTTC.

The J gene is TRBJ2-5, the V gene TRBV7-6, with D perhaps matching TRBD2 (6 bases). This CDR3 comprises 16 residues. The V gene's germline CDR1 is SGHVS and CDR2 FNYEAQ. V was clipped by 1 base and J by 11 bases, with 23 bases between them. The CDR3 sequence: CASSLGAGLFNNEQYF. DNA of the CDR3: TGTGCCAGCAGCTTAGGCGCGGGGTTATTCAACAATGAGCAGTACTTC. Full variable domain (remainder filled in from reference TRBV7-6 and TRBJ2-5): GAGVSQSPRYKVTKRGQDVALRCDPISGHVSLYWYRQALGQGPEFLTYFNYEAQQDKSGLPNDRFSAERPEGSISTLTIQRTEQRDSAMYRCASSLGAGLFNNEQYFGPGTRLLVL.

The rearrangement uses TRBV20-1 and TRBJ2-2; 16 bases match TRBD2. CDR1 DFQATT and CDR2 SNEGSKA come from the germline V gene (reference sequence). The V gene end was trimmed by 3 bases and the J gene end by 10 bases; junction bases not matched to a gene: 8. This CDR3 has 16 residues. The CDR3: CSASKGTSGGATELFF. CDR3 coding DNA: TGCAGTGCTAGTAAAGGGACTAGCGGGGGGGCTACGGAGCTGTTTTTT.

The genes are TRBV7-2 and TRBJ1-2; D unresolved. This CDR3 has 16 amino acids. Looked up from germline, CDR1 is SGHTA and CDR2 is FQGNSA. Trimming cost V 0 bases and J 6 bases, with 17 bases left between them. The CDR3 loop reads CASSLAGQEGGHGYTF. CDR3 nucleotides: TGTGCCAGCAGCTTAGCGGGCCAGGAAGGTGGCCATGGCTACACCTTC.

This clonotype was seen more than once but under ten times. J is TRBJ1-2 and V is TRBV29-1; tentatively, D is TRBD1 (5 bases). Trimming removed 0 bases from V and 6 bases from J, with 14 bases in between. Germline-derived CDR1 and CDR2 are SQVTM and ANQGSEA. This CDR3 spans 14 amino acids. CDR3: CSVEDRNRRDGYTF. The CDR3 DNA reads TGCAGCGTTGAAGATAGAAACAGGAGGGATGGCTACACCTTC.

The V and J genes are TRBV7-2 and TRBJ2-7; D is ambiguous. With the DNA end fitting TRBJ2-5 better, the J assignment may be wrong. This CDR3 is 13 amino acids long. CDR1 and CDR2 (germline): SGHTA, FQGNSA. CDR3 sequence (DNA): TGTGCCAGCAGCCTACCTAAAGGGGAGACCCAGTACTTC. Its translation is CASSLPKGETQYF.

The chain combines TRBV5-1 with TRBJ2-6; D perhaps matches TRBD1 (6 bases). V was cut by 4 bases and J by 2 bases, with 13 bases left in between. CDR3 length equals 16 residues. Germline CDR1 is SGHRS and CDR2 is YFSETQ. The CDR3 nucleotides are TGCGCCAGCAGCCCTACCACAGGGCCTGGGGCCAACGTCCTGACTTTC. The encoded protein is CASSPTTGPGANVLTF.

The chain has TRBV27 and TRBJ2-2; 7 nucleotides agree with TRBD2. The junction had 10 bases not matched to a gene; V was cut back by 2 bases and J by 1 base. Germline-derived CDR1 and CDR2 are MNHEY and SMNVEV (reference sequence). CDR3 size: 18 residues. The CDR3 here is CASSLRFLASGNTGELFF. In DNA form, the CDR3 reads TGTGCCAGCAGTTTAAGGTTTCTTGCTAGCGGGAACACCGGGGAGCTGTTTTTT.

This sequence joins TRBV4-1 and TRBJ2-3; 8 nucleotides align to TRBD1. Germline trimming cut 3 bases from V and 6 bases from J; bases unmatched to any gene: 11. CDR3 size: 16 residues. Germline V CDR1 and CDR2: MGHRA, YSYEKL. The CDR3 loop reads CASSQTTGVRLDTQYF. DNA for the CDR3: TGCGCCAGCAGCCAGACGACAGGGGTTCGGTTGGATACGCAGTATTTT.

This clonotype was picked up a small number of times. V and J are TRBV11-1 and TRBJ2-7, with D perhaps matching TRBD1 (5 bases). The V gene lost 7 bases and the J gene lost 3 bases, with 19 bases spanning the gap. Germline CDR1 SGHAT, CDR2 FQDESV (reference sequence). This CDR3 comprises 15 residues. The CDR3 DNA is TGTGCCAGCACCGAGTCTAGACAGAATTTCTACGAGCAGTACTTC. This encodes CASTESRQNFYEQYF.

This clonotype was seen more than once but under ten times. The gene calls are TRBV12-3 or TRBV12-4 and TRBJ1-1; D gene ambiguous. The CDR3 sequence is 11 residues long. V lost 6 bases, J lost 5 bases, and 7 bases lay in between. CDR3 sequence: CASRVGTEAFF. DNA of the CDR3: TGTGCCAGCAGAGTGGGAACTGAAGCTTTCTTT.

V is TRBV13 and J is TRBJ2-4; D gene ambiguous. The J call may be mistaken, given a closer DNA end match to TRBJ2-7. The germline V gene encodes CDR1 PRHDT and CDR2 FYEKMQ (reference sequence). The CDR3 totals 15 residues. CDR3 amino acids: CASSPSSQIEYEQYF. For the CDR3, the DNA is TGTGCCAGCAGCCCGTCATCCCAGATAGAGTACGAGCAGTACTTC.

The chain recombines TRBV5-1 with TRBJ2-4; D gene uncertain. CDR1 and CDR2 (germline): SGHRS, YFSETQ. V lost 1 base and J 1 base, leaving 9 bases between the germline ends. This CDR3 contains 15 residues. The CDR3 is CASSLNSWAKNIQYF. The DNA of the CDR3 is TGCGCCAGCAGCTTGAACAGTTGGGCCAAAAACATTCAGTACTTC.

The V call is TRBV11-2, the J call TRBJ2-7, with no clear D. The ends were cut back, 2 bases at V and 4 bases at J, with 12 bases in the middle. CDR1 and CDR2 (germline): SGHAT, FQNNGV. The CDR3 runs 14 residues. As DNA, the CDR3 is TGTGCCAGCAGCTTACCCACCGCTCAGTACGAGCAGTACTTC. Its protein product is CASSLPTAQYEQYF.

The CDR3 loop is CSVWGGQGIHEQFF. The CDR3 DNA reads as TGCAGCGTTTGGGGGGGACAGGGGATCCACGAGCAGTTCTTC. The V and J genes are TRBV29-1 and TRBJ2-1, with TRBD1 matching over 10 bases. With V trimmed by 5 bases and J by 10 bases, 11 bases remained unmatched. Germline values: CDR1 SQVTM, CDR2 ANQGSEA. There are 14 residues in the CDR3.

The CDR3 here is CASSLLSGSSYNEQFF. CDR3 in DNA: TGTGCCAGCAGCCTATTAAGCGGGAGCTCCTACAATGAGCAGTTCTTC. This sequence joins TRBV27 and TRBJ2-1, with 8 bases fitting TRBD2. The germline V gene encodes CDR1 MNHEY and CDR2 SMNVEV (reference sequence). The junction had 7 bases not matched to a gene; V was cut back by 6 bases and J by 0 bases. This CDR3 comprises 16 residues.

The rearrangement links TRBV6-2 or TRBV6-3 to TRBJ2-5; a possible D gene is TRBD1 (5 bases). V was clipped by 10 bases and J by 2 bases, with 17 bases between them. Germline-derived CDR1 and CDR2 are MNHEY and SVGEGT. The CDR3 consists of 14 residues. The CDR3 region has the DNA TGTGCCACCTACATATGGACACCGCAAGAGACCCAGTACTTC. This gives the protein CATYIWTPQETQYF.

This clonotype appeared a single time. This sequence joins TRBV4-3 and TRBJ2-1, with 11 bases that match TRBD1. This CDR3 has 15 residues. CDR1 and CDR2 (germline): LGHNA, YSLEER. The V and J ends lost 2 bases and 13 bases, in that order; junction bases with no gene match: 10. CDR3 residues: CASSQITGQGAIQFF. CDR3 in DNA: TGCGCCAGCAGCCAAATAACCGGACAGGGGGCGATCCAGTTCTTC.

With respect to this clonotype: An end of the junction does not agree with germline; a read error may underlie this. This chain uses TRBV13 with TRBJ2-7; D may be TRBD1 (5 bases). This CDR3 is 14 amino acids long. Germline CDR1 is PRHDT and CDR2 is FYEKMQ (reference sequence). CDR3 protein: CASSSRTRVYEQNF. For the CDR3, the DNA is TGTGCCAGCAGCTCCCGGACACGAGTCTACGAGCAGAACTTC.